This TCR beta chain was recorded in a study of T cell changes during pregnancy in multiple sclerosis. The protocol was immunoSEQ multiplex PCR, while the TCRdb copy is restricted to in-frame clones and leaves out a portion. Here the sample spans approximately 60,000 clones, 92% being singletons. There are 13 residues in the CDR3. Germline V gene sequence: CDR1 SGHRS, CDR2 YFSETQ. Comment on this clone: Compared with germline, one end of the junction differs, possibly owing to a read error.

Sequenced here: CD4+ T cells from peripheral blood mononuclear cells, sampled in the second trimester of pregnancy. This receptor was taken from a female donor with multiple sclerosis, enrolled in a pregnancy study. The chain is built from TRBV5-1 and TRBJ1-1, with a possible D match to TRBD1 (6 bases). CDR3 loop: CASSLTGNAEAFF. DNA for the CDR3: TGCGCCAGCAGCTTGACAGGGAACGCTGAAGCTTTCTTT.